The TCR beta chain under discussion was sequenced for a study of blood T cell repertoires in COVID-19. Study background: Some COVID-19 samples were acute and others convalescent; all came from the United States, Italy and Spain.

In the original analysis: Amplifying reference gene primers gave estimates of nucleated cell counts. TCRdb's copy holds only in-frame clones and misses some; the assay was immunoSEQ multiplex PCR. V and J calls and clone size follow that table, whereas D and trimming were derived from the DNA. The sample includes around 420,000 clones, 88% of them seen just once. Participant age was about 18 to 95 years, and participants resided in approximately 25 US areas. Donors were grouped by their self-reported clinical history. This CDR3 is 16 amino acids long. Germline CDR1 and CDR2: LGHDT and YNNKEL (reference sequence). V dropped 0 bases and J dropped 7 bases, with 16 bases sitting between them.

The TCR sequence derives from a woman between 35 and 50 years old with acute COVID-19. The rearrangement uses TRBV3-1 (or the pseudogene TRBV3-2) and TRBJ1-3; D not resolved. What was sequenced was PBMCs or T cells enriched from blood (not recorded which). The CDR3 loop is CASSQDRQAPWNTIYF. As DNA, the CDR3 is TGTGCCAGCAGCCAAGATCGGCAGGCCCCGTGGAACACCATATATTTT.